This T cell receptor (beta chain) was captured in a study of blood T cell repertoires in COVID-19. Study-wide context: The cDNA or gDNA used as material had been derived from T cells, B-cell-depleted T cells, or PBMCs.

Generated by immunoSEQ multiplex PCR, the TCRdb table keeps only in-frame clones and is missing some. The sample includes about 11,000 clones, roughly 89% of them seen just once. This CDR3 is 15 amino acids long. J gave up 5 bases and V 3 bases, and 6 bases lay outside the gene matches. Germline lookup yields CDR1 SGHVS and CDR2 FQNEAQ. V is TRBV7-8 and J is TRBJ2-7, with TRBD1 matching 11 bases. The sequence was obtained from a human donor in a cohort sampled during active COVID-19. The sequenced material came from peripheral blood. The CDR3, as DNA: TGTGCCAGCAGCTTCTGGACAGGGGGCCAAAACGAGCAGTACTTC. This translates into CASSFWTGGQNEQYF.